These 32 T cell receptor beta chains share one sample of origin, sequenced in a study of T-cell memory formation after mild COVID-19. TCRdb recomputed calls from the 5' RACE reads with MiXCR, one row per CDR3 protein. The table shows around 220,000 distinct CDR3 sequences, with less than 20% occurring only once. The sequenced sample was PBMCs or a T cell subset sorted from them (not recorded which). These receptors originate from a man aged 18-30 years who had mild COVID-19 (a few samples of this study predate the infection). Cell type and time point are not known.

The rearrangement uses TRBV12-3 or TRBV12-4 and TRBJ1-2; D not resolved. The CDR3 runs 13 residues. With 0 bases removed from V and 7 bases from J, the gap between germline ends came to 9 bases. The DNA for the CDR3 is TGTGCCAGCAGTTTAGCTCCTAGTGGTGGCTACACCTTC. It codes for CASSLAPSGGYTF.

This clonotype was picked up many times. The V call is TRBV3-1, the J call TRBJ1-1, with a weak D call TRBD1 (5 bases). V shed 5 bases and J shed 0 bases, with 10 bases lying between them. This CDR3 has 14 amino acids. Germline CDR1 reads LGHDT; CDR2 reads YNNKEL (reference sequence). The chain's CDR3 is CASSSPTVNTEAFF. The CDR3 coding sequence is TGTGCCAGCAGCAGCCCGACAGTGAACACTGAAGCTTTCTTT.

The chain recombines TRBV7-2 with TRBJ2-3, with TRBD2 identical over 14 bases. Trimming at V came to 0 bases and at J to 0 bases, leaving 2 bases not matched to a gene. This CDR3 spans 18 amino acids. Germline V gives CDR1 SGHTA, CDR2 FQGNSA. The CDR3 DNA reads as TGTGCCAGCAGCTTAGCCGGGACTAGCGGGAGTAGCACAGATACGCAGTATTTT. This gives the protein CASSLAGTSGSSTDTQYF.

Many counts were recorded for this clonotype. The chain has TRBV7-3 and TRBJ2-2, with D unclear. The germline gives CDR1 SGHTA, CDR2 FQGTGA. The V gene lost 3 bases and the J gene lost 2 bases, with 7 bases spanning the gap. The CDR3 loop spans 14 amino acids. The CDR3 DNA reads TGTGCCAGCAGCTTCGGACCTAACACCGGGGAGCTGTTTTTT. Translation gives CASSFGPNTGELFF. Combining the CDR3 with reference TRBV7-3 and TRBJ2-2 gives the whole variable domain GAGVSQTPSNKVTEKGKYVELRCDPISGHTALYWYRQSLGQGPEFLIYFQGTGAADDSGLPNDRFFAVRPEGSVSTLKIQRTERGDSAVYLCASSFGPNTGELFFGEGSRLTVL.

The rearrangement uses TRBV6-5 and TRBJ1-1, with TRBD1 as a possible D gene (6 bases). V lost 6 bases to trimming and J lost 1 base, with 15 bases between them. The V gene's germline CDR1 is MNHEY and CDR2 SVGAGI. The CDR3 loop spans 15 amino acids. The CDR3 reads CASSRRPTGNTEAFF. The CDR3 nucleotides are TGTGCCAGCAGCCGACGCCCGACAGGGAACACTGAAGCTTTCTTT.

The genes are TRBV7-2 and TRBJ2-2; no clear D gene. V lost 3 bases and J lost 1, with 12 bases in between. Germline CDR1 SGHTA, CDR2 FQGNSA. The CDR3 loop spans 16 amino acids. The DNA for the CDR3 is TGTGCCAGCAGCTTCGGCCAGTCCTTGAACACCGGGGAGCTGTTTTTT. Translation gives CASSFGQSLNTGELFF. Combining the CDR3 with reference TRBV7-2 and TRBJ2-2 gives the whole variable domain GAGVSQSPSNKVTEKGKDVELRCDPISGHTALYWYRQSLGQGLEFLIYFQGNSAPDKSGLPSDRFSAERTGGSVSTLTIQRTQQEDSAVYLCASSFGQSLNTGELFFGEGSRLTVL.

This clonotype was detected a few times. This rearrangement joins TRBV6-2 or TRBV6-3 to TRBJ2-1; 8 bases are shared with TRBD1. CDR1 is MNHEY and CDR2 is SVGEGT in the germline V gene. The CDR3 has 16 amino acids. The junction had 11 bases not matched to a gene; V was cut back by 2 bases and J by 8 bases. CDR3 nucleotide sequence: TGTGCCAGCAGTTACGGAGGACAGGGTGGAAAGGATGAGCAGTTCTTC. This codes for CASSYGGQGGKDEQFF.

This chain connects TRBV9 to TRBJ2-3; 12 positions match TRBD1. This CDR3 is built from 16 residues. V shed 1 base, J shed 3 bases, and the junction held 3 bases outside the gene matches. Germline lookup yields CDR1 SGDLS and CDR2 YYNGEE. The CDR3 DNA follows: TGTGCCAGCAGCGTAACGGGACAGGGGGCTACAGATACGCAGTATTTT. Its translation: CASSVTGQGATDTQYF.

This clonotype was counted at least ten times. The chain recombines TRBV6-2 or TRBV6-3 with TRBJ2-3; D may be TRBD2 (6 bases). Germline values: CDR1 MNHEY, CDR2 SVGEGT. The CDR3 length is 17 residues. V was pared by 2 bases and J by 2 bases, with 17 bases between. CDR3 loop: CASSYPSRGAHTDTQYF. The CDR3 nucleotides are TGTGCCAGCAGTTACCCGAGCCGCGGGGCTCACACAGATACGCAGTATTTT.

This clonotype showed up just a few times. The chain couples TRBV20-1 to TRBJ2-1, with TRBD1 matching over 7 bases. V lost 1 base to trimming and J lost 6 bases; unmatched junction nucleotides: 3. Germline V gene lookup returns CDR1 DFQATT and CDR2 SNEGSKA (reference sequence). This CDR3 spans 13 amino acids. The CDR3 nucleotides are TGCAGTGCTAGAGTGAGGGGGCCCAATGAGCAGTTCTTC. Translated, it gives CSARVRGPNEQFF.

This clonotype was seen more than once but under ten times. The V and J genes are TRBV5-1 and TRBJ2-5, with TRBD1 matching 10 bases. The CDR3 is 14 amino acids. The V segment lost 7 bases and the J segment 5 bases; nucleotides outside the gene matches: 8. Per germline, CDR1 SGHRS and CDR2 YFSETQ. The CDR3 loop reads CASGTTGGGETQYF. The CDR3 DNA sequence: TGCGCCAGCGGGACGACAGGGGGCGGCGAGACCCAGTACTTC.

This clonotype was seen a few times. This chain links TRBV5-8 with TRBJ2-3; D call uncertain. The CDR3 has 12 residues. Germline CDR1 SGHTS, CDR2 YDEGEE. V lost 5 bases, J lost 14 bases, and 18 bases lay in between. The CDR3 region has the DNA TGTGCCAGCAGATACGACCGGGTCATCGGGTATTTT. It codes for CASRYDRVIGYF. Full variable domain (outside the CDR3, taken from reference TRBV5-8 and TRBJ2-3): EAGVTQSPTHLIKTRGQQATLRCSPISGHTSVYWYQQALGLGLQFLLWYDEGEERNRGNFPPRFSGRQFPNYSSELNVNALELEDSALYLCASRYDRVIGYFGPGTRLTVL.

This chain links TRBV20-1 with TRBJ2-4; no clear D gene. V lost 0 bases, J lost 6 bases, and 12 bases lay in between. This CDR3 has 14 amino acids. CDR1 is DFQATT, CDR2 SNEGSKA, per germline (reference sequence). In nucleotides, the CDR3 is TGCAGTGCTAGAGATGTGGACCGACCAAACATTCAGTACTTC. It translates to CSARDVDRPNIQYF.

V and J are TRBV7-6 and TRBJ1-6; no firm D call. Deletions cut 7 bases from V and 10 bases from J, with 14 bases between. CDR3 size: 13 residues. Germline V gives CDR1 SGHVS, CDR2 FNYEAQ. CDR3 amino acids: CASTRYFDSPLHF. CDR3 DNA sequence: TGTGCCAGCACCCGGTATTTCGACTCACCCCTCCACTTT.

This clonotype has at least ten counts. The gene calls are TRBV4-1 and TRBJ2-1; possible D gene TRBD1, 5 bases. The V end was cut by 7 bases, the J end by 0 bases, with 16 bases between. The CDR3 covers 16 residues. CDR1 MGHRA and CDR2 YSYEKL come from the germline V gene. CDR3 protein: CASKPGLGFSYNEQFF. CDR3 DNA: TGCGCCAGCAAGCCAGGGCTGGGGTTCTCCTACAATGAGCAGTTCTTC.

This clonotype was seen more than once but under ten times. V is TRBV27 and J is TRBJ1-4; no firm D call. V lost 1 base to trimming and J lost 6 bases, with 6 bases between them. CDR3 length: 13 residues. Looked up from germline, CDR1 is MNHEY and CDR2 is SMNVEV (reference sequence). CDR3 nucleotides: TGTGCCAGCAGTTTATATCGCCATGAAAAACTGTTTTTT. It yields the protein CASSLYRHEKLFF.

Only a few counts were recorded for this clonotype. The CDR3 sequence is CASSQTRVQPQHF. The DNA for the CDR3 is TGCGCCAGCAGCCAAACAAGGGTTCAGCCCCAGCATTTT. The rearrangement joins TRBV4-3 to TRBJ1-5; D remains unclear. The CDR3 totals 13 residues. Trimming left V 2 bases short and J 6 bases short, with 8 bases between. Germline loops: CDR1 LGHNA, CDR2 YSLEER.

This clonotype was picked up a small number of times. The chain links TRBV10-3 to TRBJ1-1; the match to TRBD1 covers 8 bases. The germline CDR1 and CDR2 sequences are ENHRY and SYGVKD. CDR3 length: 16 amino acids. With V trimmed by 6 bases and J by 1 base, 10 bases remained unmatched. DNA of the CDR3: TGTGCCATCAGCTCCGGGCAGGGGGCAAGGAACACTGAAGCTTTCTTT. As protein: CAISSGQGARNTEAFF.

The chain joins TRBV2 to TRBJ1-5; TRBD1 matches at 7 bases. From germline, CDR1 is SNHLY and CDR2 FYNNEI. Trimming removed 7 bases from V and 3 bases from J; junction bases left unmatched: 6. The CDR3 loop spans 14 amino acids. CDR3 amino acids: CASKGGTVNQPQHF. As DNA, the CDR3 is TGTGCCAGCAAGGGTGGGACAGTCAATCAGCCCCAGCATTTT.

This clonotype occurred a few times. The chain recombines TRBV7-9 with TRBJ2-2; D may match TRBD1 or TRBD2 (5 bases each). The CDR3 is made up of 17 amino acids. Germline V lookup: CDR1 SEHNR, CDR2 FQNEAQ (reference sequence). V lost 5 bases, J lost 2 bases, and 18 bases lay in between. In DNA, the CDR3 is TGTGCCAGCAGCAAAGGGATCGGGACGGTCAACACCGGGGAGCTGTTTTTT. Translated, it gives CASSKGIGTVNTGELFF.

The chain employs TRBV4-2 and TRBJ2-5; 7 nucleotides agree with TRBD2. Germline V lookup: CDR1 LGHNA, CDR2 YNFKEQ. The CDR3 length is 16 residues. The V and J ends lost 4 bases and 0 bases, in that order; junction bases with no gene match: 8. The CDR3 region is CASSPASLADQETQYF. The CDR3 DNA reads as TGTGCCAGCAGCCCAGCGTCTCTAGCGGACCAAGAGACCCAGTACTTC.

This clonotype was detected only a few times. The chain couples TRBV7-2 to TRBJ1-2, with a weak D call TRBD1 (5 bases). The CDR3 has 15 amino acids. V shed 4 bases and J shed 8 bases, with 20 bases lying between them. From germline, CDR1 is SGHTA and CDR2 FQGNSA. DNA of the CDR3: TGTGCCAGCAGCTCGCCTACCAGGGCGGTGAGAGGCTACACCTTC. Protein: CASSSPTRAVRGYTF.

The sample holds a few counts of this clonotype. CDR3 residues: CSATPNALNYEQYV. The CDR3 DNA reads TGCAGCGCTACCCCGAACGCACTCAACTACGAGCAGTACGTC. V gene TRBV20-1 combines with J gene TRBJ2-7; D ambiguous. Looked up from germline, CDR1 is DFQATT and CDR2 is SNEGSKA (reference sequence). The CDR3 is 14 residues long.

The chain combines TRBV6-6 with TRBJ2-1, with TRBD2 matching 7 bases. After removal of 6 bases from V and 2 bases from J, the junction contained 1 base not matched to a gene. Germline V gene sequence: CDR1 MNHNY, CDR2 SVGAGI (reference sequence). This CDR3 is 13 amino acids long. The CDR3 sequence: CASRGGAYNEQFF. The CDR3, as DNA: TGTGCCAGCAGGGGGGGGGCCTACAATGAGCAGTTCTTC.

This clonotype came up many times. The chain employs TRBV7-9 and TRBJ2-3; D remains unclear. CDR3 length: 11 amino acids. The V end lost 8 bases, the J end lost 1 base, and 4 bases lay between the germline ends. Looked up from germline, CDR1 is SEHNR and CDR2 is FQNEAQ (reference sequence). The CDR3 DNA reads as TGTGCCAGCGGAGGCACAGATACGCAGTATTTT. Encoded protein: CASGGTDTQYF. Using reference TRBV7-9 and TRBJ2-3 for the parts outside the CDR3, the full variable domain is DTGVSQNPRHKITKRGQNVTFRCDPISEHNRLYWYRQTLGQGPEFLTYFQNEAQLEKSRLLSDRFSAERPKGSFSTLEIQRTEQGDSAMYLCASGGTDTQYFGPGTRLTVL.

The genes are TRBV20-1 and TRBJ2-3; the match to TRBD2 covers 15 bases. Germline CDR1 DFQATT, CDR2 SNEGSKA (reference sequence). V was clipped by 5 bases and J by 3 bases; unmatched bases: 9. CDR3 length: 17 amino acids. CDR3 in DNA: TGCAGTGCTCCCGGACTAGCGGGGGGGCTCGGGACAGATACGCAGTATTTT. It specifies CSAPGLAGGLGTDTQYF.

This clonotype was detected only a few times. The chain employs TRBV5-1 and TRBJ1-1; tentative D call: TRBD1 (5 bases). V was trimmed by 2 bases and J by 0 bases, leaving 11 bases between them. The germline gives CDR1 SGHRS, CDR2 YFSETQ. The CDR3 consists of 15 residues. CDR3 protein: CASSLEGIMNTEAFF. CDR3 nucleotides: TGCGCCAGCAGCTTAGAGGGGATAATGAACACTGAAGCTTTCTTT.

This clonotype was detected only a few times. The V gene is TRBV11-2, the J gene TRBJ1-4, with D perhaps matching TRBD1 (5 bases). This CDR3 is 15 amino acids long. V lost 3 bases to trimming and J lost 7 bases, with 15 bases between them. Germline V CDR1 and CDR2: SGHAT, FQNNGV. CDR3 loop: CASSFGQGGTEKLFF. The CDR3 DNA sequence: TGTGCCAGCAGCTTTGGGCAGGGAGGGACTGAAAAACTGTTTTTT.

The gene calls are TRBV5-1 and TRBJ2-5, with 7 bases lining up with TRBD1. With 3 bases clipped from V and 0 bases from J, the junction kept 8 bases outside the gene matches. This CDR3 region has 16 residues. Germline V gene data show CDR1 as SGHRS and CDR2 as YFSETQ. Here the CDR3 reads CASSWRTGVNQETQYF. The CDR3 DNA sequence: TGCGCCAGCAGCTGGAGGACAGGAGTTAACCAAGAGACCCAGTACTTC. Using reference TRBV5-1 and TRBJ2-5 for the parts outside the CDR3, the full variable domain is KAGVTQTPRYLIKTRGQQVTLSCSPISGHRSVSWYQQTPGQGLQFLFEYFSETQRNKGNFPGRFSGRQFSNSRSEMNVSTLELGDSALYLCASSWRTGVNQETQYFGPGTRLLVL.

The rearrangement links TRBV7-9 to TRBJ2-3; D gene unclear. This CDR3 is 12 amino acids long. Looked up from germline, CDR1 is SEHNR and CDR2 is FQNEAQ (reference sequence). Trimming stripped 5 bases from V and 6 bases from J, with 9 bases between. CDR3 in DNA: TGTGCCAGCAGCCTTCCAAGGGATACGCAGTATTTT. Its translation: CASSLPRDTQYF. Together with reference TRBV7-9 and TRBJ2-3, the CDR3 gives the full variable domain: DTGVSQNPRHKITKRGQNVTFRCDPISEHNRLYWYRQTLGQGPEFLTYFQNEAQLEKSRLLSDRFSAERPKGSFSTLEIQRTEQGDSAMYLCASSLPRDTQYFGPGTRLTVL.

The chain joins TRBV7-2 to TRBJ2-7, with D perhaps given as TRBD1 or TRBD2 (5 bases each). Germline V gene lookup returns CDR1 SGHTA and CDR2 FQGNSA. CDR3 length equals 14 residues. Trimming left V 4 bases short and J 1 base short, with 11 bases between. CDR3 sequence: CASSSRRESYEQYF. The CDR3 DNA is TGTGCCAGCAGCTCCCGCAGGGAGTCCTACGAGCAGTACTTC.

This clonotype has a handful of counts. V usage is TRBV4-3 and J usage is TRBJ2-7, with a weak D call TRBD2 (7 bases). The germline V gene has CDR1 LGHNA and CDR2 YSLEER. Trimming stripped 0 bases from V and 9 bases from J, with 18 bases between. CDR3 length equals 15 residues. Here the CDR3 DNA reads TGCGCCAGCAGCCAAGATAGGCGGGGGACATCTGGGCAGTACTTC. It encodes CASSQDRRGTSGQYF.